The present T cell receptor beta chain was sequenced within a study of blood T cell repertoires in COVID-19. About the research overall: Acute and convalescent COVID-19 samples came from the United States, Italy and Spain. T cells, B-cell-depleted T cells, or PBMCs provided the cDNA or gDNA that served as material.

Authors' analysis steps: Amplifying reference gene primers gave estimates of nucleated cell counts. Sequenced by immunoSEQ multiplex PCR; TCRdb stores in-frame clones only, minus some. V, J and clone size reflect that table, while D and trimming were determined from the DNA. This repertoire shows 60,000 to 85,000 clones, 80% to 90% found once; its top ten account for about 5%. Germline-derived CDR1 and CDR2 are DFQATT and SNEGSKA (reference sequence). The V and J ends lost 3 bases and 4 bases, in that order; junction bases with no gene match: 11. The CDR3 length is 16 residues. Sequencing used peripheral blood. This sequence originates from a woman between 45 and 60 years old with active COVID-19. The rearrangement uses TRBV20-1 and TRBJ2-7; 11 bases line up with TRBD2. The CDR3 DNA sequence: TGCAGTGCTAGTAAATCGGGGGGGACTAGCGGTTACGAGCAGTACTTC. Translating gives CSASKSGGTSGYEQYF.